This T cell receptor (beta chain) was sequenced for a study of quantifying T cell responses using KT2 cells. Overall study: TCR alpha and beta constant-region primers primed reverse transcription of RNA. A predetermined fluorescence threshold ended the second PCR, run as a qPCR. Estimated efficiency of the T4 ligation step was above 9.5% under optimum conditions.

There are many counts of this clonotype. Known numbers of the T cell clone KT2 were added to PBMC. Different KT2-to-PBMC ratios were created with a constant PBMC count. The cDNA 3' end received a ligated oligonucleotide with a UMI. The first PCR ran 3 to 5 cycles with an equimolar RC1.1 and RC1.2 beta primer mix. In TCRdb, the UMI-ligation and nested PCR reads were re-called with MiXCR into one record per CDR3 protein. The sample gives 40,000 to 50,000 distinct CDR3 sequences, about a sixth of which show up once; around 43% is in the top ten. This CDR3 contains 16 residues. J gave up 3 bases and V 5 bases, and 10 bases lay outside the gene matches.

The TCR comes from a human donor. The chain is built from TRBV12-3 or TRBV12-4 and TRBJ2-3; TRBD1 matches at 8 bases. Specimen: PBMCs spiked with cells of the T cell clone KT2. The CDR3 reads CASSPPAGGITDTQYF. Here the CDR3 DNA reads TGTGCCAGCAGTCCCCCGGCAGGGGGCATAACAGATACGCAGTATTTT.